Sequencing of this T cell receptor beta chain was carried out in a study of post-analysis software for immune sequencing data. CDR3 length: 15 amino acids. Germline V CDR1 and CDR2: MDHEN, SYDVKM. V dropped 1 base and J dropped 7 bases, with 14 bases sitting between them. This clonotype was seen only once. The antigen is undetermined. Study-wide results and limits: Higher frequency in patients than in controls was seen for about five TRBV segments, with TRBV5-6, TRBV5-1 and TRBV20-1 among them.

Prepared libraries of TCR beta cDNA carried unique molecular identifiers. TCRdb re-derived calls from the PCR reads in MiXCR, one entry per CDR3 protein. The sample includes a few hundred thousand distinct CDR3 sequences, roughly 45% of them seen just once. The chain is built from TRBV28 and TRBJ1-5; D gene uncertain. Sequenced input: blood. The source of this sequence is a girl aged 10 to 17 with multiple sclerosis. This chain's CDR3 is CASSLSPTLGQPQHF. Written as DNA, the CDR3 is TGTGCCAGCAGTTTATCGCCCACGCTTGGGCAGCCCCAGCATTTT.